A single sample gave rise to the 31 T cell receptor beta chains below, sequenced in a study of shared clonotypes between healthy human individuals (dated by TCRdb to the early 2020s). Library preparation employed the immunoSEQ multiplex PCR assay. In TCRdb, the immuneACCESS table is reduced to in-frame sequences with V and J assigned. These tables do not hold every clone; where another copy was compared, an unresolved V gene accounts for under half, and the others remain unexplained. The sample includes 1.5 million to 2.5 million clones, with approximately 94% observed a single time. The ten largest clones add up to 0.95% to 1.5% of the sample. CD8 naive samples were CD45RO-negative cells positively selected for CCR7, giving a CD45RA+CCR7+ population that excluded TemRA cells. Sequences were obtained from naive CD8+ T cells sorted from blood. In the paper's terms, the cell subset or site label means: CD45RA+CCR7+. Every receptor here comes from a man younger than 35 in good health.

The chain couples TRBV18 to TRBJ2-7; the match to TRBD1 covers 8 bases. J was trimmed by 5 bases and V by 3 bases; bases with no gene match: 9. CDR1 is KGHSH, CDR2 LQKENI, per germline. This CDR3 has 15 amino acids. The DNA for the CDR3 is TGTGCCAGCTCACCCCCAGCAGGACAGGGTAACGAGCAGTACTTC. Protein product: CASSPPAGQGNEQYF.

This clone was recorded once. The V and J genes are TRBV7-9 and TRBJ2-7; D tentatively fits TRBD1 or TRBD2 (5 bases each). V was pared by 5 bases and J by 4 bases, with 12 bases between. The CDR3 has 13 residues. The germline V gene has CDR1 SEHNR and CDR2 FQNEAQ (reference sequence). The CDR3 sequence is CASSPVGAYEQYF. In DNA form, the CDR3 reads TGTGCCAGCAGCCCTGTCGGGGCGTACGAGCAGTACTTC. Based on the CDR3 plus reference TRBV7-9 and TRBJ2-7, the full variable domain is DTGVSQNPRHKITKRGQNVTFRCDPISEHNRLYWYRQTLGQGPEFLTYFQNEAQLEKSRLLSDRFSAERPKGSFSTLEIQRTEQGDSAMYLCASSPVGAYEQYFGPGTRLTVT.

The chain combines TRBV15 with TRBJ1-5; D gene unclear. V lost 5 bases and J 1 base, leaving 12 bases between the germline ends. The CDR3 runs to 15 residues. Germline V gene sequence: CDR1 LNHNV, CDR2 YYDKDF (reference sequence). The CDR3 protein is CATSDFLGSNQPQHF. The CDR3 bases are TGTGCCACCAGCGACTTCTTGGGGAGCAATCAGCCCCAGCATTTT.

V is TRBV14 and J is TRBJ2-1; possibly TRBD1 for D (5 bases). The CDR3 loop spans 18 amino acids. Germline values: CDR1 SGHDN, CDR2 FVKESK. The V gene lost 3 bases and the J gene lost 4 bases, with 22 bases spanning the gap. CDR3 sequence: CASSQREWTRDTYNEQFF. CDR3 DNA sequence: TGTGCCAGCAGCCAGAGAGAGTGGACCAGGGATACTTACAATGAGCAGTTCTTC.

In its sample, this clone was seen once. The chain employs TRBV19 and TRBJ2-5, with D unclear. Between the trimmed V and J ends, which lost 3 bases and 2 bases, there was a span of 10 bases. This CDR3 is built from 14 residues. Germline V gives CDR1 LNHDA, CDR2 SQIVND (reference sequence). CDR3 bases: TGTGCCAGTAGTATCGTCTGGGGTCAAGAGACCCAGTACTTC. This codes for CASSIVWGQETQYF. The full variable domain, completed using reference TRBV19 and TRBJ2-5, is DGGITQSPKYLFRKEGQNVTLSCEQNLNHDAMYWYRQDPGQGLRLIYYSQIVNDFQKGDIAEGYSVSREKKESFPLTVTSAQKNPTAFYLCASSIVWGQETQYFGPGTRLLVL.

This chain uses TRBV27 with TRBJ1-6; unclear D gene. V lost 3 bases and J lost 7, with 10 bases in between. The CDR3 has 14 amino acids. Germline V gives CDR1 MNHEY, CDR2 SMNVEV (reference sequence). The CDR3 nucleotides read TGTGCCAGCAGTTTCTTCGAGGAAAATTCACCCCTCCACTTT. Translation: CASSFFEENSPLHF.

J is TRBJ1-5 and V is TRBV13, with D possibly being TRBD1 (6 bases). CDR3 length equals 15 residues. Per germline, CDR1 PRHDT and CDR2 FYEKMQ (reference sequence). V was clipped by 2 bases and J by 4 bases, with 12 bases between them. CDR3 sequence (DNA): TGTGCCAGCAGCTTAAGCGGGACAAATAATCAGCCCCAGCATTTT. It specifies CASSLSGTNNQPQHF.

The chain links TRBV30 to TRBJ1-6; 9 nucleotides agree with TRBD1. Germline trimming cut 2 bases from V and 9 bases from J; bases unmatched to any gene: 5. Germline CDR1 and CDR2: GTSNPN and SVGIG (reference sequence). The CDR3 extends over 14 amino acids. The CDR3 DNA follows: TGTGCCTGGAGTACCGGGACAGGGAGTTCACCCCTCCACTTT. Translated: CAWSTGTGSSPLHF.

V is TRBV13 and J is TRBJ1-4; a possible D gene is TRBD1 (5 bases). This CDR3 is built from 13 residues. V dropped 1 base and J dropped 6 bases, with 6 bases sitting between them. Germline V lookup: CDR1 PRHDT, CDR2 FYEKMQ (reference sequence). The CDR3 sequence is CASSLARDEKLFF. In nucleotides, the CDR3 is TGTGCCAGCAGCTTAGCCAGGGATGAAAAACTGTTTTTT. Full variable domain (missing parts from reference TRBV13 and TRBJ1-4): AAGVIQSPRHLIKEKRETATLKCYPIPRHDTVYWYQQGPGQDPQFLISFYEKMQSDKGSIPDRFSAQQFSDYHSELNMSSLELGDSALYFCASSLARDEKLFFGSGTQLSVL.

The chain links TRBV2 to TRBJ2-7, with D maybe TRBD1 (6 bases). The CDR3 runs 12 residues. V was clipped by 6 bases and J by 5 bases, with 11 bases between them. Germline assignment: CDR1 SNHLY and CDR2 FYNNEI. The CDR3 sequence is CASRETGNEQYF. The CDR3, as DNA: TGTGCCAGCAGGGAAACAGGGAACGAGCAGTACTTC.

Points on this clone: This specimen includes other DNA sequences encoding the same CDR3. V usage is TRBV7-9 and J usage is TRBJ2-7, with D tentatively TRBD1 or TRBD2 (7 bases each). CDR3 length: 15 residues. The V end was cut by 5 bases, the J end by 2 bases, with 16 bases between. The germline V gene encodes CDR1 SEHNR and CDR2 FQNEAQ (reference sequence). CDR3 nucleotide sequence: TGTGCCAGCAGCGCCCGACAGGGAGGGACCTACGAGCAGTACTTC. Translated, it gives CASSARQGGTYEQYF.

The V and J genes are TRBV13 and TRBJ2-3; 9 bases match TRBD1. The length of the CDR3 is 17 residues. Per germline, CDR1 PRHDT and CDR2 FYEKMQ (reference sequence). With 4 bases clipped from V and 4 bases from J, the junction kept 12 bases outside the gene matches. For the CDR3, the DNA is TGTGCCAGCAGCTCGAAAACTACGGGACAGGGCCCAGATACGCAGTATTTT. This sequence encodes CASSSKTTGQGPDTQYF. Filled out from reference TRBV13 and TRBJ2-3, the complete variable domain reads AAGVIQSPRHLIKEKRETATLKCYPIPRHDTVYWYQQGPGQDPQFLISFYEKMQSDKGSIPDRFSAQQFSDYHSELNMSSLELGDSALYFCASSSKTTGQGPDTQYFGPGTRLTVL.

The rearrangement uses TRBV5-4 and TRBJ2-7, with D possibly TRBD1 on 5 matching bases. Germline V gene sequence: CDR1 SGHNT, CDR2 YYREEE (reference sequence). Trimming took 3 bases from V and 6 from J, leaving 7 bases between them. CDR3 length: 11 residues. DNA of the CDR3: TGTGCCAGCAGCTGGGGCGGCGAGCAGTACTTC. It codes for CASSWGGEQYF.

The chain uses TRBV9 and TRBJ1-3; 7 nucleotides line up with TRBD1. V was pared by 0 bases and J by 4 bases, with 4 bases of the junction left unmatched. This CDR3 comprises 15 residues. Germline CDR1 and CDR2: SGDLS and YYNGEE. The CDR3 nucleotides are TGTGCCAGCAGCGTAGACAGGGGAGCCGGAAACACCATATATTTT. As protein: CASSVDRGAGNTIYF.

The chain employs TRBV30 and TRBJ2-5; D could derive from TRBD1 or TRBD2 (5 bases each). The V end lost 1 base, the J end lost 4 bases, and 16 bases lay between the germline ends. Germline CDR1 GTSNPN, CDR2 SVGIG (reference sequence). CDR3 length equals 15 residues. The DNA of the CDR3 is TGTGCCTGGAGTGAAGAGGGGCTAGAGGGAGAGACCCAGTACTTC. Its translation: CAWSEEGLEGETQYF.

The rearrangement uses TRBV6-5 and TRBJ2-3, with a weak D call TRBD1 (6 bases). The ends were cut back, 8 bases at V and 5 bases at J, with 11 bases in the middle. Per the germline V gene, CDR1 is MNHEY and CDR2 is SVGAGI. This CDR3 region has 12 residues. The CDR3 DNA reads as TGTGCCAGCGCAGGGGACGGAGATACGCAGTATTTT. Its translation: CASAGDGDTQYF.

This chain links TRBV10-3 with TRBJ1-2; a weak D match, TRBD1 (5 bases). Germline V gene data show CDR1 as ENHRY and CDR2 as SYGVKD. Trimming removed 10 bases at V and 2 bases at J, with 14 bases between. The CDR3 spans 13 residues. CDR3 protein: CATGPGDNYGYTF. CDR3 bases: TGTGCCACTGGCCCCGGGGACAACTATGGCTACACCTTC.

The rearrangement uses TRBV5-6 and TRBJ2-7, with D tentatively TRBD1 (6 bases). In germline, CDR1 is SGHDT, CDR2 YYEEEE. CDR3 length: 13 amino acids. V shed 3 bases and J shed 3 bases, with 10 bases lying between them. CDR3 coding DNA: TGTGCCAGCAGCTCAGGGGCGGGCTACGAGCAGTACTTC. Protein sequence: CASSSGAGYEQYF.

This chain joins TRBV13 and TRBJ2-6; possible D gene TRBD1, 6 bases. The V gene's germline CDR1 is PRHDT and CDR2 FYEKMQ (reference sequence). The ends were cut back, 6 bases at V and 0 bases at J, with 12 bases in the middle. The CDR3 has 16 residues. The CDR3 nucleotides read TGTGCCAGCAGAGAACAGGGTATCTCTGGGGCCAACGTCCTGACTTTC. Amino acid sequence: CASREQGISGANVLTF.

This chain links TRBV27 with TRBJ2-7; 8 nucleotides agree with TRBD2. The CDR3 is 18 amino acids. Germline CDR1 reads MNHEY; CDR2 reads SMNVEV (reference sequence). V lost 5 bases and J lost 3; bases outside the gene matches: 18. CDR3: CASSPVAAGTSGLYEQYF. CDR3 nucleotide sequence: TGTGCCAGCAGTCCCGTAGCCGCCGGGACTAGTGGCCTCTACGAGCAGTACTTC.

Note on this clone: Other nucleotide sequences in the sample specify the same CDR3. The genes are TRBV27 and TRBJ2-5; unclear D gene. The CDR3 is made up of 11 amino acids. Per germline, CDR1 MNHEY and CDR2 SMNVEV (reference sequence). V lost 3 bases, J lost 4 bases, and 3 bases lay in between. The CDR3 nucleotides read TGTGCCAGCAGTTTTCGAGAGACCCAGTACTTC. It codes for CASSFRETQYF.

The J gene is TRBJ2-5, the V gene TRBV5-6, with D unclear. Germline loops: CDR1 SGHDT, CDR2 YYEEEE. Deletions cut 8 bases from V and 5 bases from J, with 10 bases between. This CDR3 spans 11 amino acids. In nucleotides, the CDR3 is TGTGCCAGTGAAAGTGGGGAGACCCAGTACTTC. Translation: CASESGETQYF.

The chain carries TRBV6-1 and TRBJ1-3, with D possibly matching TRBD1 (5 bases). The V gene lost 5 bases and the J gene lost 4 bases, with 15 bases spanning the gap. CDR1 is MNHNS, CDR2 SASEGT, per germline. CDR3 length equals 15 residues. CDR3 amino acids: CASSSAGWNGNTIYF. In DNA form, the CDR3 reads TGTGCCAGCAGTTCTGCAGGGTGGAACGGAAACACCATATATTTT.

This clone was seen more than once but under ten times. The same CDR3 can be traced to other DNA sequences in this sample. This chain uses TRBV6-6 with TRBJ2-5; TRBD2 might be the D (6 bases). CDR3 length: 13 residues. Per the germline V gene, CDR1 is MNHNY and CDR2 is SVGAGI (reference sequence). V lost 2 bases, J lost 4 bases, and 8 bases lay in between. CDR3 bases: TGTGCCAGCAGTTACGGGGGAGGAGAGACCCAGTACTTC. It translates to CASSYGGGETQYF.

The J gene is TRBJ1-4, the V gene TRBV11-2; D is unresolved. Germline V gives CDR1 SGHAT, CDR2 FQNNGV. The CDR3 runs 16 residues. The V gene lost 2 bases and the J gene lost 5 bases, with 15 bases spanning the gap. The DNA for the CDR3 is TGTGCCAGCAGCTTACCCCCCCCACAGCAAAATGAAAAACTGTTTTTT. As protein: CASSLPPPQQNEKLFF.

This clone is a singleton in its sample. The chain joins TRBV27 to TRBJ2-5; 7 bases are shared with TRBD1. Germline trimming cut 5 bases from V and 0 bases from J; bases unmatched to any gene: 6. The CDR3 runs 15 residues. Germline V CDR1 and CDR2: MNHEY, SMNVEV (reference sequence). The CDR3, as DNA: TGTGCCAGCAGTCCCCCTGGACAGGACCAAGAGACCCAGTACTTC. Translating it yields CASSPPGQDQETQYF.

The V call is TRBV6-7, the J call TRBJ2-1; D remains unclear. TRBV6-7 counts as an open reading frame of uncertain function. Trimming took 0 bases from V and 13 from J, leaving 4 bases between them. The CDR3 has 10 residues. CDR3: CASSYSNQFF. CDR3 bases: TGTGCCAGCAGTTACTCTAATCAGTTCTTC.

A remark on this clone: Other nucleotide sequences in the sample specify the same CDR3. V and J are TRBV2 and TRBJ1-1; a possible D gene is TRBD1 (5 bases). The CDR3 extends over 14 amino acids. The ends were cut back, 1 base at V and 1 base at J, with 7 bases in the middle. Looked up from germline, CDR1 is SNHLY and CDR2 is FYNNEI. CDR3 residues: CASSEVGGNTEAFF. CDR3 nucleotide sequence: TGTGCCAGCAGTGAAGTGGGGGGGAACACTGAAGCTTTCTTT.

This clone was detected only once. This chain joins TRBV30 and TRBJ2-7; D is perhaps TRBD2 (6 bases). Looked up from germline, CDR1 is GTSNPN and CDR2 is SVGIG (reference sequence). The CDR3 sequence is 14 residues long. Trimming left V 1 base short and J 5 bases short, with 15 bases between. This CDR3 reads CAWSARMRDHEQYF. The CDR3 nucleotides read TGTGCCTGGAGTGCCAGGATGCGGGACCACGAGCAGTACTTC.

The CDR3 is CSVAGGVNNEQFF. The CDR3 DNA reads as TGCAGCGTTGCGGGGGGCGTAAACAATGAGCAGTTCTTC. The rearrangement uses TRBV29-1 and TRBJ2-1; D is perhaps TRBD2 (7 bases). The V end was cut by 4 bases, the J end by 5 bases, with 12 bases between. CDR1 is SQVTM, CDR2 ANQGSEA, per germline. The CDR3 has 13 amino acids.

This clone has just one count. The chain recombines TRBV30 with TRBJ1-1, with 9 bases identical to TRBD1. Germline V gene sequence: CDR1 GTSNPN, CDR2 SVGIG (reference sequence). The CDR3 loop spans 13 amino acids. J was trimmed by 7 bases and V by 6 bases; bases with no gene match: 9. The CDR3 nucleotides are TGTGCCTGCTGGGACAGGGCGCCCTTTGAAGCTTTCTTT. Translation gives CACWDRAPFEAFF.